Following are 27 T cell receptor beta chains from one sample sequenced in a study of CD8 T cells in Susac syndrome. RNA totalling about 0.45 to 1 ug underwent reverse transcription with random hexamers. Each CDR3 protein gets one entry after TCRdb re-called the immunoSEQ multiplex PCR reads with MiXCR. The repertoire holds about 300,000 distinct CDR3 sequences, with 70% to 90% as singletons. Sample: CD8+ T cells from PBMCs. These receptors originate from a human donor with multiple sclerosis.

The rearrangement links TRBV6-1 to TRBJ1-3; 7 positions agree with TRBD1. Germline-derived CDR1 and CDR2 are MNHNS and SASEGT. This CDR3 is built from 16 residues. V dropped 6 bases and J dropped 3; count of bases not matched to a gene: 11. The CDR3 is CASRPIQGDSGNTIYF. CDR3 sequence (DNA): TGTGCCAGCAGGCCTATTCAGGGGGATAGTGGAAACACCATATATTTT.

This rearrangement joins TRBV28 to TRBJ2-5; D possibly matches TRBD1 or TRBD2 (6 bases each). The CDR3 contains 18 residues. The V end was cut by 5 bases, the J end by 5 bases, with 27 bases between. CDR1 and CDR2 from the germline V gene are MDHEN and SYDVKM. CDR3 bases: TGTGCCAGCAGTACTCTCTGGTCGGGGGCCCCAAACCCCGAGACCCAGTACTTC. Protein product: CASSTLWSGAPNPETQYF.

The genes are TRBV29-1 and TRBJ2-1; 8 bases are a match to TRBD2. The trim removed 8 bases at V and 4 bases at J, leaving 13 bases unmatched. Germline lookup yields CDR1 SQVTM and CDR2 ANQGSEA. The CDR3 loop spans 15 amino acids. CDR3 sequence reads: CSTRPSGSNYNEQFF. The CDR3 bases are TGCAGCACCCGCCCGAGCGGGAGTAATTACAATGAGCAGTTCTTC.

V gene TRBV19 combines with J gene TRBJ2-1; TRBD2 aligns across 8 bases. This CDR3 spans 15 amino acids. CDR1 is LNHDA and CDR2 is SQIVND in the germline V gene (reference sequence). Trimming took 8 bases from V and 8 from J; bases not matched to a gene: 14. The DNA for the CDR3 is TGTGCCAGTCTCCCCCTTGGACTAGCTGGAGATGAGCAGTTCTTC. This codes for CASLPLGLAGDEQFF.

The chain combines TRBV28 with TRBJ2-1, with D tentatively TRBD1 (6 bases). The germline V and J ends were trimmed by 7 bases and 2 bases, with 15 bases remaining between them. In germline, CDR1 is MDHEN, CDR2 SYDVKM. This CDR3 has 15 residues. Here the CDR3 reads CASTQEQGTYNEQFF. DNA of the CDR3: TGTGCCAGCACCCAGGAACAGGGCACCTACAATGAGCAGTTCTTC.

This chain links TRBV20-1 with TRBJ2-7, with a possible D match to TRBD1 (5 bases). Germline V lookup: CDR1 DFQATT, CDR2 SNEGSKA (reference sequence). The CDR3 spans 15 residues. V dropped 0 bases and J dropped 4 bases, with 16 bases sitting between them. Here the CDR3 reads CSARDPGSPLYEQYF. The CDR3 nucleotides read TGCAGTGCTAGAGACCCAGGGTCTCCACTTTACGAGCAGTACTTC.

This clonotype has a handful of counts. J is TRBJ2-3 and V is TRBV12-3 or TRBV12-4, with 12 bases that match TRBD2. The CDR3 runs to 15 residues. V gave up 4 bases and J gave up 3 bases; unmatched junction bases: 2. CDR3 amino acids: CASSSLAGGTDTQYF. The CDR3 nucleotides read TGTGCCAGCAGTTCCCTAGCGGGGGGGACAGATACGCAGTATTTT.

The chain uses TRBV11-2 and TRBJ2-6; D is ambiguous. The CDR3 length is 16 residues. The V end lost 1 base, the J end lost 2 bases, and 9 bases lay between the germline ends. Looked up from germline, CDR1 is SGHAT and CDR2 is FQNNGV. DNA for the CDR3: TGTGCCAGCAGCTTAGTTGTGGGCACTGGGGCCAACGTCCTGACTTTC. Protein product: CASSLVVGTGANVLTF.

This clonotype has only a few counts. The rearrangement links TRBV28 to TRBJ2-1; D remains unclear. Germline V gene sequence: CDR1 MDHEN, CDR2 SYDVKM. V shed 6 bases and J shed 0 bases, with 12 bases lying between them. The CDR3 has 15 amino acids. In DNA, the CDR3 is TGTGCCAGCAGCTTAGGCTCGAGCTCCTACAATGAGCAGTTCTTC. Protein: CASSLGSSSYNEQFF.

The chain employs TRBV29-1 and TRBJ1-2; 8 bases are a match to TRBD1. Looked up from germline, CDR1 is SQVTM and CDR2 is ANQGSEA. After removal of 3 bases from V and 6 bases from J, the junction contained 6 bases not matched to a gene. The CDR3 contains 13 residues. The CDR3 nucleotides are TGCAGCGTTGACGCAGGGGGCGGCGATGGCTACACCTTC. Residues: CSVDAGGGDGYTF.

The V and J genes are TRBV20-1 and TRBJ1-1, with TRBD1 matching 9 bases. The V segment lost 5 bases and the J segment 4 bases; nucleotides outside the gene matches: 11. The CDR3 length is 15 residues. Looked up from germline, CDR1 is DFQATT and CDR2 is SNEGSKA (reference sequence). CDR3 amino acids: CSASTGGRGGTEAFF. The CDR3 nucleotides are TGCAGTGCTTCGACAGGGGGTCGTGGAGGCACTGAAGCTTTCTTT.

This clonotype was counted a single time. The chain has TRBV18 and TRBJ2-1; possible D gene TRBD1, 6 bases. V was pared by 0 bases and J by 5 bases, with 17 bases between. CDR1 KGHSH and CDR2 LQKENI come from the germline V gene. The CDR3 runs to 17 residues. Here the CDR3 reads CASSPPGTHGLDNEQFF. The CDR3 nucleotides are TGTGCCAGCTCACCACCAGGGACACACGGTCTGGACAATGAGCAGTTCTTC. Looking up the rest from reference TRBV18 and TRBJ2-1 gives the full variable domain: NAGVMQNPRHLVRRRGQEARLRCSPMKGHSHVYWYRQLPEEGLKFMVYLQKENIIDESGMPKERFSAEFPKEGPSILRIQQVVRGDSAAYFCASSPPGTHGLDNEQFFGPGTRLTVL.

J is TRBJ2-2 and V is TRBV27; the match to TRBD2 covers 10 bases. V was clipped by 5 bases and J by 6 bases; unmatched bases: 9. The CDR3 length is 16 residues. Germline V CDR1 and CDR2: MNHEY, SMNVEV (reference sequence). CDR3 in DNA: TGTGCCAGCAGTCACCTCCAGCGGGAGGGCCCCGGGGAGCTGTTTTTT. This gives the protein CASSHLQREGPGELFF.

This chain joins TRBV27 and TRBJ2-1; D is possibly TRBD2 (6 bases). V was cut by 8 bases and J by 9 bases, with 14 bases left in between. Germline loops: CDR1 MNHEY, CDR2 SMNVEV (reference sequence). The CDR3 is made up of 12 amino acids. CDR3 in DNA: TGTGCCAGCGGCTGGACTACGGGTGAGCAGTTCTTC. This gives the protein CASGWTTGEQFF.

V gene TRBV12-3 or TRBV12-4 combines with J gene TRBJ1-4; D is unresolved. With 6 bases removed from V and 3 bases from J, the gap between germline ends came to 14 bases. The CDR3 consists of 15 residues. CDR3 loop: CASRPIWGANEKLFF. In DNA, the CDR3 is TGTGCCAGCAGACCTATCTGGGGTGCTAATGAAAAACTGTTTTTT.

This chain connects TRBV3-1 to TRBJ2-7, with 11 bases matching TRBD2. J lost 6 bases, V lost 0 bases, and 7 bases had no gene match. Germline V gene lookup returns CDR1 LGHDT and CDR2 YNNKEL (reference sequence). The CDR3 extends over 16 amino acids. CDR3 in DNA: TGTGCCAGCAGCCAAGATAGACTAGCGGGAAGCGGCGAGCAGTACTTC. Protein sequence: CASSQDRLAGSGEQYF.

This rearrangement joins TRBV6-2 or TRBV6-3 to TRBJ2-7, with a weak D call TRBD2 (5 bases). Trimming removed 5 bases at V and 0 bases at J, with 20 bases between. CDR1 and CDR2 (germline): MNHEY, SVGEGT. The CDR3 spans 17 residues. This CDR3 is CASSPPRGLEVSYEQYF. In DNA form, the CDR3 reads TGTGCCAGCAGTCCCCCGAGAGGACTGGAGGTCTCCTACGAGCAGTACTTC.

The V gene is TRBV10-3, the J gene TRBJ1-3; D remains unclear. The V end was cut by 7 bases, the J end by 7 bases, with 8 bases between. This CDR3 spans 11 amino acids. Germline values: CDR1 ENHRY, CDR2 SYGVKD. CDR3 residues: CAIKGWNTIYF. The CDR3 DNA follows: TGTGCCATCAAAGGCTGGAACACCATATATTTT.

The rearrangement uses TRBV20-1 and TRBJ1-1; no clear D. The germline V and J ends were trimmed by 6 bases and 3 bases, with 23 bases remaining between them. This CDR3 comprises 16 residues. Germline V gene sequence: CDR1 DFQATT, CDR2 SNEGSKA (reference sequence). DNA of the CDR3: TGCAGTGCCCCTAACCTCGGAAGGGAGGTCGACACTGAAGCTTTCTTT. As protein: CSAPNLGREVDTEAFF.

This clonotype came up once. This chain links TRBV4-1 with TRBJ2-7, with 10 bases aligning to TRBD2. The CDR3 runs to 14 residues. Germline V gene data show CDR1 as MGHRA and CDR2 as YSYEKL. V trimming: 8 bases; J trimming: 4 bases; junction bases outside the gene matches: 8. CDR3 bases: TGCGCCAGCTCTCGTGGGACTAGCGAGTACGAGCAGTACTTC. It yields the protein CASSRGTSEYEQYF.

This clonotype was counted between two and nine times. The rearrangement uses TRBV5-4 and TRBJ2-1, with a weak D call TRBD2 (5 bases). Between the trimmed V and J ends, which lost 1 base and 4 bases, there was a span of 12 bases. The CDR3 contains 15 residues. Germline V gives CDR1 SGHNT, CDR2 YYREEE (reference sequence). The CDR3 DNA reads TGTGCCAGCAGCTTGATGACGGGGTTATACAATGAGCAGTTCTTC. Protein product: CASSLMTGLYNEQFF. Complete variable domain (other parts from reference TRBV5-4 and TRBJ2-1): ETGVTQSPTHLIKTRGQQVTLRCSSQSGHNTVSWYQQALGQGPQFIFQYYREEENGRGNFPPRFSGLQFPNYSSELNVNALELDDSALYLCASSLMTGLYNEQFFGPGTRLTVL.

This chain joins TRBV9 and TRBJ2-7; either TRBD1 or TRBD2 may fit D (5 bases each). Germline CDR1 is SGDLS and CDR2 is YYNGEE. V was clipped by 0 bases and J by 3 bases, with 13 bases between them. The CDR3 totals 15 residues. The CDR3 sequence: CASSVGGNLGYEQYF. DNA for the CDR3: TGTGCCAGCAGCGTAGGGGGGAACCTCGGCTACGAGCAGTACTTC.

The rearrangement joins TRBV11-2 to TRBJ2-1; TRBD2 is a possible D gene (7 bases). Germline V gene data show CDR1 as SGHAT and CDR2 as FQNNGV. The V and J ends lost 5 bases and 8 bases respectively, with 16 bases between them. The CDR3 loop spans 14 amino acids. CDR3 nucleotides: TGTGCCAGCAGCCGTAGGGGGAGGGGACATGAGCAGTTCTTC. Translated, it gives CASSRRGRGHEQFF.

The chain carries TRBV7-9 and TRBJ2-3; 7 nucleotides align to TRBD1. V was pared by 3 bases and J by 2 bases, with 14 bases of the junction left unmatched. This CDR3 contains 18 residues. Germline V gene data show CDR1 as SEHNR and CDR2 as FQNEAQ (reference sequence). In DNA form, the CDR3 reads TGTGCCAGCAGCTTCGGGACAGCCCAGGGACCCCTCACAGATACGCAGTATTTT. This gives the protein CASSFGTAQGPLTDTQYF.

V usage is TRBV6-1 and J usage is TRBJ2-2, with a weak D call TRBD1 (11 bases). Trimming took off 7 bases at V and 5 bases at J, with 26 bases between the two ends. Germline CDR1 and CDR2: MNHNS and SASEGT. This CDR3 has 18 residues. Here the CDR3 reads CASIPGQGGTSVTGELFF. The CDR3 region has the DNA TGTGCCAGCATCCCGGGACAGGGGGGGACTAGCGTTACCGGGGAGCTGTTTTTT.

This chain uses TRBV27 with TRBJ2-7; D is perhaps TRBD1 or TRBD2 (5 bases each). CDR1 and CDR2 from the germline V gene are MNHEY and SMNVEV (reference sequence). The ends were cut back, 0 bases at V and 2 bases at J, with 14 bases in the middle. This CDR3 has 16 amino acids. The DNA for the CDR3 is TGTGCCAGCAGTTTATCGATAGGGACGGTAGCCTACGAGCAGTACTTC. Encoded protein: CASSLSIGTVAYEQYF.

This clonotype came up a few times. V usage is TRBV6-6 and J usage is TRBJ2-7; TRBD1 agrees at 9 bases. The CDR3 covers 13 residues. Germline assignment: CDR1 MNHNY and CDR2 SVGAGI (reference sequence). V was pared by 6 bases and J by 5 bases, with 5 bases of the junction left unmatched. DNA for the CDR3: TGTGCCAGCAGGCCGGGACAGGGCCACGAGCAGTACTTC. Its protein is CASRPGQGHEQYF.